The sequence of this T cell receptor beta chain was determined in a study of blood T cell repertoires in COVID-19. Measured with immunoSEQ multiplex PCR; TCRdb has only the in-frame clones, and not every one. The data show 200,000 to 250,000 clones, approximately 80% seen once. Per germline, CDR1 SEHNR and CDR2 FQNEAQ (reference sequence). After removal of 5 bases from V and 2 bases from J, the junction contained 10 bases not matched to a gene. The CDR3 is 16 residues long. This clone came up once. The rearrangement links TRBV7-9 to TRBJ2-7; 9 bases fit TRBD1. This TCR was sampled from a man in his fifties or sixties who had recovered from COVID-19. Material for sequencing was PBMCs or T cells enriched from blood (not recorded which). The CDR3 region is CASSPGQGGSPYEQYF. The CDR3 DNA is TGTGCCAGCAGCCCGGGACAGGGAGGTTCTCCCTACGAGCAGTACTTC.